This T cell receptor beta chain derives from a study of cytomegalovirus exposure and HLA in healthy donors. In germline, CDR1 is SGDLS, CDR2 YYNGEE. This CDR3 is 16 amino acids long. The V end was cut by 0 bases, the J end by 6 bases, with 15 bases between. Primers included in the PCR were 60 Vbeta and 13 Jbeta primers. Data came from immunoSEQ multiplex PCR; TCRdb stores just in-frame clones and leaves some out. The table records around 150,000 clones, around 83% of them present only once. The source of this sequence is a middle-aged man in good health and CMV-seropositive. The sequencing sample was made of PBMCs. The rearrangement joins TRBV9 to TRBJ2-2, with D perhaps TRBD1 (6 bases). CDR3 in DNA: TGTGCCAGCAGCGTAGGAGGGGGAAGAGGGCCCGGGGAGCTGTTTTTT. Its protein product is CASSVGGGRGPGELFF.